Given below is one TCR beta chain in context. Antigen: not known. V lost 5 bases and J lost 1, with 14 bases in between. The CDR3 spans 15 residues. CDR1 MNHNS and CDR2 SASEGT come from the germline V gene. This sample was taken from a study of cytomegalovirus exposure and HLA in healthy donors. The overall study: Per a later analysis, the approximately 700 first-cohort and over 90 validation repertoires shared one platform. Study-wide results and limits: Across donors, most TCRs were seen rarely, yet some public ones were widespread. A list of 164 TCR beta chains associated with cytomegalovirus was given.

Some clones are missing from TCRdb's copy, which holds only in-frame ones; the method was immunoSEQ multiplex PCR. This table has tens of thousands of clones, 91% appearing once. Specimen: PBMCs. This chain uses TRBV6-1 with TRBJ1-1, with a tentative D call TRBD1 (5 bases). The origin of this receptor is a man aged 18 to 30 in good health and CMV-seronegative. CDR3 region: CASSLTQGTNTEAFF. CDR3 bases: TGTGCCAGCAGTTTAACCCAGGGAACGAACACTGAAGCTTTCTTT.